These T cell receptor beta chains were read from a single sample in a study of regulatory T cells in long-lasting Graves disease. One entry per CDR3 protein results from TCRdb running MiXCR on the multiplex PCR reads. In the table there are about 540,000 distinct CDR3 sequences, roughly 13% of which are singletons. The same specimen was also included in a second study, on T cells in Graves' hyperthyroidism and ophthalmopathy.

Here the sequenced sample was peripheral blood mononuclear cells (PBMCs), taken at new diagnosis, from a patient treated with antithyroid drugs. All receptors derive from a young man with Graves disease. CDR3s include the opening cysteine and the closing phenylalanine or tryptophan. Each record gives: D gene, V gene, clone size, J gene, CDR3 protein, CDR3 DNA. A D gene is named only where the DNA matches it firmly. The size of a clone is reported for some rows only, either as once, few or many, or as a class for expanded clones.

d_call: .; v_call: TRBV12-3/TRBV12-4; clone_size: many; j_call: TRBJ1-1; cdr3_aa: CASSLPVLNTEAFF; cdr3_nt: TGTGCCAGCAGTTTACCAGTACTGAACACTGAAGCTTTCTTT
d_call: .; v_call: TRBV28; clone_size: many; j_call: TRBJ2-3; cdr3_aa: CASMTMLDTQYF; cdr3_nt: TGTGCCAGCATGACAATGTTAGATACGCAGTATTTT
d_call: TRBD2; v_call: TRBV30; clone_size: many; j_call: TRBJ2-1; cdr3_aa: CAWTLAGGAFF; cdr3_nt: TGTGCCTGGACACTAGCGGGGGGAGCGTTCTTC
d_call: TRBD2; v_call: TRBV30; clone_size: .; j_call: TRBJ2-3; cdr3_aa: CAWSDTSGTDTQYF; cdr3_nt: TGTGCCTGGAGTGACACTAGCGGGACAGATACGCAGTATTTT
d_call: .; v_call: TRBV25-1; clone_size: .; j_call: TRBJ1-4; cdr3_aa: CASSEVLDNKLFF; cdr3_nt: TGTGCCAGCAGTGAAGTTTTGGACAACAAACTGTTTTTT
d_call: .; v_call: TRBV27; clone_size: many; j_call: TRBJ2-2; cdr3_aa: CASSLISGNTGELFF; cdr3_nt: TGTGCCAGCAGTTTGATTAGCGGAAACACCGGGGAGCTGTTTTTT
d_call: TRBD1; v_call: TRBV12-5; clone_size: many; j_call: TRBJ2-3; cdr3_aa: CASGRGQTDTQYF; cdr3_nt: TGTGCTAGTGGCAGGGGGCAGACAGATACGCAGTATTTT
d_call: TRBD2; v_call: TRBV12-3/TRBV12-4; clone_size: many; j_call: TRBJ2-3; cdr3_aa: CASSFPSGRGDTQYF; cdr3_nt: TGTGCCAGCAGTTTCCCAAGCGGGAGGGGGGATACGCAGTATTTT
d_call: .; v_call: TRBV2; clone_size: many; j_call: TRBJ2-7; cdr3_aa: CASSVVYEQYF; cdr3_nt: TGTGCCAGCAGTGTGGTCTACGAGCAGTACTTC
d_call: .; v_call: TRBV29-1; clone_size: .; j_call: TRBJ2-3; cdr3_aa: CSVGQVADTQYF; cdr3_nt: TGCAGCGTTGGGCAGGTTGCAGATACGCAGTATTTT
d_call: TRBD2; v_call: TRBV5-4; clone_size: .; j_call: TRBJ2-3; cdr3_aa: CASSDTSGITASTDTQYF; cdr3_nt: TGTGCCAGCAGCGACACTAGCGGGATAACCGCTAGCACAGATACGCAGTATTTT
d_call: TRBD1; v_call: TRBV25-1; clone_size: .; j_call: TRBJ1-4; cdr3_aa: CASSGDRVYEKLFF; cdr3_nt: TGTGCCAGCAGTGGGGACAGGGTGTATGAAAAACTGTTTTTT
d_call: TRBD2; v_call: TRBV12-3/TRBV12-4; clone_size: many; j_call: TRBJ2-1; cdr3_aa: CASSLVGLAGVLDEQFF; cdr3_nt: TGTGCCAGCAGTTTAGTAGGACTAGCGGGAGTGTTAGATGAGCAGTTCTTC
d_call: TRBD2; v_call: TRBV7-9; clone_size: .; j_call: TRBJ2-3; cdr3_aa: CASSSTGTSYTDTQYF; cdr3_nt: TGTGCCAGCAGCTCGACCGGGACTAGCTACACAGATACGCAGTATTTT
d_call: .; v_call: TRBV5-1; clone_size: many; j_call: TRBJ2-7; cdr3_aa: CASSLDQAGMQYF; cdr3_nt: TGCGCCAGCAGTCTGGACCAAGCGGGCATGCAGTACTTC
d_call: .; v_call: TRBV6-1; clone_size: few; j_call: TRBJ2-7; cdr3_aa: CASSTTPADEQYF; cdr3_nt: TGTGCCAGCAGCACGACCCCCGCGGACGAGCAGTACTTC
d_call: .; v_call: TRBV11-2; clone_size: .; j_call: TRBJ1-3; cdr3_aa: CASSLVAGLGNIIYF; cdr3_nt: TGTGCCAGCAGCTTAGTGGCAGGGCTGGGAAACATCATATATTTT
d_call: .; v_call: TRBV14; clone_size: .; j_call: TRBJ1-2; cdr3_aa: CASSQVRGKGYGYTF; cdr3_nt: TGTGCCAGCAGCCAAGTTCGGGGAAAGGGCTATGGCTACACCTTC
d_call: TRBD2; v_call: TRBV2; clone_size: many; j_call: TRBJ2-7; cdr3_aa: CASSVDPAGVYGEQYF; cdr3_nt: TGTGCCAGCAGTGTGGACCCAGCGGGGGTGTATGGAGAGCAGTACTTC
d_call: TRBD1; v_call: TRBV9; clone_size: many; j_call: TRBJ1-2; cdr3_aa: CASNPGGNYGYTF; cdr3_nt: TGTGCCAGCAACCCAGGGGGCAACTATGGCTACACCTTC
d_call: TRBD2; v_call: TRBV2; clone_size: many; j_call: TRBJ2-2; cdr3_aa: CASSPGLASTNTGELFF; cdr3_nt: TGTGCCAGCAGTCCGGGACTAGCGTCAACGAACACCGGGGAGCTGTTTTTT
d_call: .; v_call: TRBV6-2/TRBV6-3; clone_size: many; j_call: TRBJ1-5; cdr3_aa: CASSYSGRTSPQHF; cdr3_nt: TGTGCCAGCAGTTACTCGGGGCGGACCTCACCCCAGCATTTT
d_call: .; v_call: TRBV29-1; clone_size: .; j_call: TRBJ2-7; cdr3_aa: CSIEAGRNEQYF; cdr3_nt: TGCAGCATTGAAGCGGGTCGAAACGAGCAGTACTTC
d_call: TRBD2; v_call: TRBV3-1; clone_size: many; j_call: TRBJ2-7; cdr3_aa: CASSHPGTSGSYEQYF; cdr3_nt: TGTGCCAGCAGCCACCCCGGGACTAGCGGGAGCTACGAGCAGTACTTC
d_call: .; v_call: TRBV20-1; clone_size: many; j_call: TRBJ1-1; cdr3_aa: CSASLTTVEAFF; cdr3_nt: TGCAGTGCTAGTCTTACGACAGTTGAAGCTTTCTTT
d_call: .; v_call: TRBV11-2; clone_size: many; j_call: TRBJ2-1; cdr3_aa: CASSLADRGNEQFF; cdr3_nt: TGTGCCAGCAGCTTAGCTGACCGGGGGAATGAGCAGTTCTTC
d_call: .; v_call: TRBV12-3/TRBV12-4; clone_size: many; j_call: TRBJ2-7; cdr3_aa: CASSPRTTTYEQYF; cdr3_nt: TGTGCCAGCAGTCCTAGGACAACAACCTACGAGCAGTACTTC
d_call: TRBD1; v_call: TRBV15; clone_size: many; j_call: TRBJ2-7; cdr3_aa: CATSHGTENEQYF; cdr3_nt: TGTGCCACCAGCCATGGGACAGAGAACGAGCAGTACTTC
d_call: .; v_call: TRBV27; clone_size: .; j_call: TRBJ2-1; cdr3_aa: CASSQRGGYNEQFF; cdr3_nt: TGTGCCAGCAGCCAGCGAGGGGGCTACAATGAGCAGTTCTTC
d_call: TRBD2; v_call: TRBV10-1; clone_size: .; j_call: TRBJ2-3; cdr3_aa: CASSPLAGVRDTQYF; cdr3_nt: TGCGCCAGCAGTCCGCTAGCGGGAGTCCGGGATACGCAGTATTTT
d_call: TRBD1; v_call: TRBV27; clone_size: many; j_call: TRBJ1-1; cdr3_aa: CASSRDRGAITEAFF; cdr3_nt: TGTGCCAGCAGCAGGGACAGGGGGGCGATCACTGAAGCTTTCTTT
d_call: TRBD1; v_call: TRBV24-1; clone_size: .; j_call: TRBJ1-2; cdr3_aa: CATSDPGDTGQGGYTF; cdr3_nt: TGTGCCACCAGTGATCCCGGTGACACGGGACAGGGTGGCTACACCTTC
d_call: TRBD1; v_call: TRBV20-1; clone_size: many; j_call: TRBJ1-5; cdr3_aa: CSAGGTGRNQPQHF; cdr3_nt: TGCAGTGCGGGGGGGACAGGTCGCAATCAGCCCCAGCATTTT
d_call: TRBD2; v_call: TRBV29-1; clone_size: many; j_call: TRBJ2-1; cdr3_aa: CSVEPLAGKGNEQFF; cdr3_nt: TGCAGCGTTGAACCACTAGCGGGAAAGGGAAATGAGCAGTTCTTC
d_call: .; v_call: TRBV27; clone_size: many; j_call: TRBJ2-1; cdr3_aa: CASITGSDMNNEQFF; cdr3_nt: TGTGCCAGCATTACGGGTTCAGATATGAACAATGAGCAGTTCTTC
d_call: TRBD2; v_call: TRBV5-4; clone_size: few; j_call: TRBJ2-1; cdr3_aa: CASSSQRGTLRHEQFF; cdr3_nt: TGTGCCAGCAGCTCCCAGCGGGGGACCCTCCGCCATGAGCAGTTCTTC
d_call: TRBD2; v_call: TRBV2; clone_size: many; j_call: TRBJ2-1; cdr3_aa: CASSGDYYYNEQFF; cdr3_nt: TGTGCCAGCAGTGGGGACTATTACTACAATGAGCAGTTCTTC
d_call: TRBD1; v_call: TRBV28; clone_size: many; j_call: TRBJ1-5; cdr3_aa: CASSDDRVKPQHF; cdr3_nt: TGTGCCAGCAGCGACGACAGGGTGAAGCCCCAGCATTTT
d_call: TRBD2; v_call: TRBV5-1; clone_size: many; j_call: TRBJ2-7; cdr3_aa: CASSTYETSSGEQYF; cdr3_nt: TGCGCCAGCAGTACTTACGAGACTAGCAGTGGGGAGCAGTACTTC
d_call: TRBD1; v_call: TRBV7-2; clone_size: many; j_call: TRBJ1-2; cdr3_aa: CASSRPTGEVGYTF; cdr3_nt: TGTGCCAGCAGCCGTCCGACAGGGGAGGTTGGCTACACCTTC
d_call: TRBD2; v_call: TRBV12-3/TRBV12-4; clone_size: .; j_call: TRBJ2-2; cdr3_aa: CASSQVNSGSWSGELFF; cdr3_nt: TGTGCCAGCAGCCAAGTTAATAGCGGGAGCTGGTCCGGGGAGCTGTTTTTT
d_call: TRBD1; v_call: TRBV11-2; clone_size: many; j_call: TRBJ2-3; cdr3_aa: CASSSTQQGPGDTQYF; cdr3_nt: TGTGCCAGCAGCTCGACCCAACAGGGGCCTGGAGATACGCAGTATTTT
d_call: TRBD2; v_call: TRBV20-1; clone_size: many; j_call: TRBJ2-3; cdr3_aa: CSARDWASGVTDTQYF; cdr3_nt: TGCAGTGCTAGAGATTGGGCTAGCGGGGTCACAGATACGCAGTATTTT
d_call: .; v_call: TRBV15; clone_size: .; j_call: TRBJ2-5; cdr3_aa: CATSRDPQVGETQYF; cdr3_nt: TGTGCCACCAGCAGAGATCCCCAGGTCGGGGAGACCCAGTACTTC
d_call: .; v_call: TRBV10-3; clone_size: few; j_call: TRBJ2-7; cdr3_aa: CASSGASYEQYF; cdr3_nt: TGTGCCTCTTCAGGGGCCTCCTACGAGCAGTACTTC
d_call: TRBD1; v_call: TRBV10-3; clone_size: many; j_call: TRBJ2-6; cdr3_aa: CAIGLGQGGVGANVLTF; cdr3_nt: TGTGCCATCGGCCTCGGACAGGGGGGAGTTGGGGCCAACGTCCTGACTTTC
d_call: .; v_call: TRBV15; clone_size: .; j_call: TRBJ1-5; cdr3_aa: CATSRERGQSNQPQHF; cdr3_nt: TGTGCCACCAGCAGAGAACGGGGGCAGAGCAATCAGCCCCAGCATTTT
d_call: .; v_call: TRBV20-1; clone_size: many; j_call: TRBJ2-1; cdr3_aa: CSAPNAYRTASGEQFF; cdr3_nt: TGCAGTGCCCCAAACGCTTACCGGACTGCCTCGGGTGAGCAGTTCTTC
d_call: .; v_call: TRBV9; clone_size: once; j_call: TRBJ2-7; cdr3_aa: CASSFTSYGQYF; cdr3_nt: TGTGCCAGCAGCTTTACGTCCTACGGGCAGTACTTC
d_call: .; v_call: TRBV12-3/TRBV12-4; clone_size: many; j_call: TRBJ2-1; cdr3_aa: CASSLAGGAVEQFF; cdr3_nt: TGTGCCAGCAGTTTAGCGGGAGGTGCCGTGGAGCAGTTCTTC
d_call: TRBD2; v_call: TRBV6-1; clone_size: many; j_call: TRBJ2-2; cdr3_aa: CASKRLAGAAGELFF; cdr3_nt: TGTGCCAGCAAGAGACTAGCGGGAGCGGCCGGGGAGCTGTTTTTT